Following are 21 T cell receptor beta chains from one sample sequenced in a study of shared clonotypes between healthy human individuals (TCRdb year 2020). The library was prepared using the immunoSEQ multiplex PCR assay. TCRdb mirrors the immuneACCESS table, restricted to in-frame sequences. Some clones are absent from its copies; in checked studies, under half trace to an unresolved V gene, and the reason for the others is unknown. The sample profile shows 200,000 to 250,000 clones; about 69% of them were found once. More than 9.5% of the sample is taken by the ten largest. The material sequenced was memory CD4+ T cells sorted from blood. Reading the label with the study, this specimen's cell subset or site is: CD45RA-negative fraction. The receptors were gathered from a man younger than 40 in good health.

This clone was picked up a small number of times. This chain links TRBV4-2 with TRBJ1-5; 9 nucleotides align to TRBD1. V was pared by 3 bases and J by 6 bases, with 9 bases of the junction left unmatched. CDR1 and CDR2 (germline): LGHNA, YNFKEQ. This CDR3 comprises 16 residues. CDR3 coding DNA: TGTGCCAGCAGCCACAGGACAGGGGATGCTGGTCAGCCCCAGCATTTT. Translated, it gives CASSHRTGDAGQPQHF.

This clone came up once. J is TRBJ2-7 and V is TRBV6-1, with 9 positions matching TRBD2. CDR1 is MNHNS and CDR2 is SASEGT in the germline V gene. Unmatched junction bases numbered 5, after V lost 2 bases and J lost 0 bases. The CDR3 consists of 16 residues. CDR3 DNA: TGTGCCAGCAGTGAACGGCTAGCGGGATACTCCTACGAGCAGTACTTC. Encoded protein: CASSERLAGYSYEQYF.

This clone showed up just a few times. The gene calls are TRBV7-2 and TRBJ2-5; D not certain. This CDR3 is 13 amino acids long. The V and J ends lost 3 bases and 1 base respectively, with 6 bases between them. Per germline, CDR1 SGHTA and CDR2 FQGNSA. This chain's CDR3 is CASSLQPQETQYF. Written as DNA, the CDR3 is TGTGCCAGCAGCTTGCAGCCCCAAGAGACCCAGTACTTC.

The chain recombines TRBV5-4 with TRBJ2-7; D not resolved. CDR3 length: 13 residues. With 0 bases removed from V and 1 base from J, the gap between germline ends came to 5 bases. Looked up from germline, CDR1 is SGHNT and CDR2 is YYREEE (reference sequence). The CDR3 DNA reads as TGTGCCAGCAGCTTGGATCGATCCTACGAGCAGTACTTC. Amino acids: CASSLDRSYEQYF.

V and J are TRBV27 and TRBJ2-7, with D unresolved. Germline V CDR1 and CDR2: MNHEY, SMNVEV (reference sequence). V was clipped by 2 bases and J by 3 bases, with 11 bases between them. The CDR3 length is 14 residues. DNA for the CDR3: TGTGCCAGCAGTTTAAGGTATCAGCTCTACGAGCAGTACTTC. Translated, it gives CASSLRYQLYEQYF.

This clone was seen a handful of times. The V and J genes are TRBV10-3 and TRBJ2-1; D not resolved. The ends were cut back, 8 bases at V and 3 bases at J, with 14 bases in the middle. The CDR3 is made up of 14 amino acids. The germline V gene encodes CDR1 ENHRY and CDR2 SYGVKD. In DNA, the CDR3 is TGTGCCATCGGCGTCGAGGCCCTCTACAATGAGCAGTTCTTC. Protein: CAIGVEALYNEQFF.

DNA for the CDR3: TGCGCCAGCAGCCAAGTCCCGTCATGGGAGCAGTACTTC. Its protein is CASSQVPSWEQYF. The gene calls are TRBV4-3 and TRBJ2-7; D not resolved. Looked up from germline, CDR1 is LGHNA and CDR2 is YSLEER. V gave up 1 base and J gave up 7 bases, with 11 bases separating them. CDR3 size: 13 residues.

CDR3 nucleotide sequence: TGTGCCAGCAGTTTGTCGGCGGAGGATAACTATGGCTACACCTTC. It specifies CASSLSAEDNYGYTF. V usage is TRBV28 and J usage is TRBJ1-2; D gene unclear. The germline CDR1 and CDR2 sequences are MDHEN and SYDVKM. The CDR3 is made up of 15 amino acids. V dropped 3 bases and J dropped 1 base, with 12 bases sitting between them.

This clone was detected only a few times. This chain uses TRBV28 with TRBJ2-7; D is possibly TRBD2 (7 bases). This CDR3 contains 13 residues. In germline, CDR1 is MDHEN, CDR2 SYDVKM. Written as DNA, the CDR3 is TGTGCGGCCAGAGGGGGAGGGCCGTACGAGCAGTACTTC. This codes for CAARGGGPYEQYF.

The chain couples TRBV5-1 to TRBJ2-2, with 11 positions matching TRBD2. CDR1 is SGHRS and CDR2 is YFSETQ in the germline V gene. With 4 bases clipped from V and 4 bases from J, the junction kept 15 bases outside the gene matches. This CDR3 region has 19 residues. CDR3 DNA sequence: TGCGCCAGCAGCCATCAGAATAGCGGGAGGGCCCTGGCCACCGGGGAGCTGTTTTTT. Its translation: CASSHQNSGRALATGELFF.

This clone was found a few times. The V call is TRBV5-4, the J call TRBJ1-2; D remains ambiguous. The CDR3 covers 14 residues. Looked up from germline, CDR1 is SGHNT and CDR2 is YYREEE (reference sequence). Trimming stripped 0 bases from V and 4 bases from J, with 10 bases between. The CDR3 sequence is CASSLDGGGYGYTF. The CDR3 DNA follows: TGTGCCAGCAGCTTGGACGGTGGCGGCTATGGCTACACCTTC.

The chain joins TRBV6-5 to TRBJ2-1, with D possibly being TRBD1 (6 bases). Germline CDR1 is MNHEY and CDR2 is SVGAGI. Between the trimmed V and J ends, which lost 5 bases and 4 bases, there was a span of 9 bases. The CDR3 is 13 amino acids. This CDR3 reads CASSPQGYNEQFF. DNA of the CDR3: TGTGCCAGCAGTCCACAGGGATACAATGAGCAGTTCTTC.

The J gene is TRBJ1-2, the V gene TRBV28, with 9 bases identical to TRBD1. The germline CDR1 and CDR2 sequences are MDHEN and SYDVKM. The CDR3 spans 14 residues. V shed 6 bases and J 4 bases; nucleotides not matched to a gene: 6. The CDR3 DNA reads TGTGCCAGCAGCAGACAGGGGGGGCTCTATGGCTACACCTTC. As protein: CASSRQGGLYGYTF.

The chain has TRBV25-1 and TRBJ2-5; D not resolved. Germline CDR1 and CDR2: MGHDK and SYGVNS. CDR3 size: 11 residues. V lost 5 bases, J lost 0 bases, and 1 base lay in between. DNA of the CDR3: TGTGCCAGCAGTCACCAAGAGACCCAGTACTTC. It encodes CASSHQETQYF.

This chain connects TRBV5-1 to TRBJ2-7, with 7 positions matching TRBD1. CDR1 and CDR2 from the germline V gene are SGHRS and YFSETQ. The CDR3 loop spans 14 amino acids. V dropped 4 bases and J dropped 0; count of bases not matched to a gene: 4. CDR3 loop: CASSHRTGSYEQYF. The CDR3 nucleotides read TGCGCCAGCAGCCATCGGACAGGCTCCTACGAGCAGTACTTC. The full variable domain, its missing parts supplied by reference TRBV5-1 and TRBJ2-7, is KAGVTQTPRYLIKTRGQQVTLSCSPISGHRSVSWYQQTPGQGLQFLFEYFSETQRNKGNFPGRFSGRQFSNSRSEMNVSTLELGDSALYLCASSHRTGSYEQYFGPGTRLTVT.

CDR3 amino acids: CASSSKPRNEQFF. The CDR3 nucleotides read TGTGCCAGCAGCTCAAAACCCCGGAATGAGCAGTTCTTC. This rearrangement joins TRBV7-9 to TRBJ2-1; D ambiguous. V gave up 4 bases and J gave up 7 bases, with 11 bases separating them. Germline-derived CDR1 and CDR2 are SEHNR and FQNEAQ (reference sequence). The CDR3 runs 13 residues.

The V gene is TRBV2, the J gene TRBJ2-3; D is tentatively TRBD1 or TRBD2 (5 bases each). This CDR3 is 16 amino acids long. Germline CDR1 SNHLY, CDR2 FYNNEI. V dropped 6 bases and J dropped 0 bases, with 16 bases sitting between them. For the CDR3, the DNA is TGTGCCAGCAGCGTTTTGGGACCCGCTAGCACAGATACGCAGTATTTT. Residues: CASSVLGPASTDTQYF.

This clone was recorded many times. The chain couples TRBV28 to TRBJ1-4; 7 nucleotides line up with TRBD1. The CDR3 contains 17 residues. Trimming took 5 bases from V and 1 from J; bases not matched to a gene: 10. The germline CDR1 and CDR2 sequences are MDHEN and SYDVKM. Written as DNA, the CDR3 is TGTGCCAGCAGTCTGGATGCCCCAGGGGGAACTAATGAAAAACTGTTTTTT. This codes for CASSLDAPGGTNEKLFF.

This rearrangement joins TRBV7-2 to TRBJ2-3; the D is unclear. This CDR3 contains 16 residues. Germline assignment: CDR1 SGHTA and CDR2 FQGNSA. V lost 3 bases and J lost 1, with 14 bases in between. The CDR3 region has the DNA TGTGCCAGCAGCTTTCGACACCCGGGCGGCACAGATACGCAGTATTTT. It translates to CASSFRHPGGTDTQYF.

This chain connects TRBV6-5 to TRBJ2-7; perhaps TRBD2 as D (6 bases). The CDR3 runs to 15 residues. Germline V CDR1 and CDR2: MNHEY, SVGAGI. Trimming took 7 bases from V and 3 from J, leaving 19 bases between them. The CDR3 reads CASIYSPGLVYEQYF. CDR3 nucleotides: TGTGCCAGCATCTACAGTCCGGGACTCGTCTACGAGCAGTACTTC.

The chain uses TRBV7-3 and TRBJ2-7; D is possibly TRBD2 (6 bases). CDR1 is SGHTA, CDR2 FQGTGA, per germline. This CDR3 comprises 14 residues. Deletions cut 2 bases from V and 4 bases from J, with 12 bases between. The CDR3 loop is CASSLDGSGYEQYF. CDR3 bases: TGTGCCAGCAGCTTAGACGGGAGTGGGTACGAGCAGTACTTC.